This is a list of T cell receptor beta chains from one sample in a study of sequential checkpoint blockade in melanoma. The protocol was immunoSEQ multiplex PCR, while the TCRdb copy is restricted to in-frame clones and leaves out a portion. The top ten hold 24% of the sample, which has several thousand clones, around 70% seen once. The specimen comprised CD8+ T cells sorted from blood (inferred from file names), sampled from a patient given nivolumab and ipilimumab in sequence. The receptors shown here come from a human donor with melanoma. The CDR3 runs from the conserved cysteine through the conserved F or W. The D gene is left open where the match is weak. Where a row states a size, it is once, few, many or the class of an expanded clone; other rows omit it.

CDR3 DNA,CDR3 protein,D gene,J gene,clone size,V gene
TGTGCCAGCAGCCAAGATCGGGGTAGCGGGAGGAATGAGCAGTTCTTC,CASSQDRGSGRNEQFF,TRBD2,TRBJ2-1,-,TRBV4-2
TGTGCCAGCAGTGTTACCGGCTCTGGAAACACCATATATTTT,CASSVTGSGNTIYF,-,TRBJ1-3,medium-sized,TRBV2
TGTGCCAGCAGCACAGCGGGGGGAGGAGAGACCCAGTACTTC,CASSTAGGGETQYF,TRBD2,TRBJ2-5,-,TRBV7-2
TGTGCCAGCAGTTTAACTAGCGGAACCGGGGAGCTGTTTTTT,CASSLTSGTGELFF,TRBD2,TRBJ2-2,-,TRBV27
TGCGCCAGCAGCCAAGTTAGCGGGAGCTACAATGAGCAGTTCTTC,CASSQVSGSYNEQFF,TRBD2,TRBJ2-1,-,TRBV4-1
TGTGCCAGCAGCTCCACCCAGGGGACTAGCTCCTACGAGCAGTACTTC,CASSSTQGTSSYEQYF,TRBD2,TRBJ2-7,few,TRBV7-9
TGTGCCAGCAGCGTAGCTGGACTAGCCCAAGAGACCCAGTACTTC,CASSVAGLAQETQYF,TRBD2,TRBJ2-5,-,TRBV9
TGTGCCAGTAGTAGTCCCTCGTACACTCCGGGACAGGGGAATGAAAAACTGTTTTTT,CASSSPSYTPGQGNEKLFF,TRBD1,TRBJ1-4,medium-sized,TRBV19
TGCGCCAGCAGCTTGGTCCCAGGTAACACTGAAGCTTTCTTT,CASSLVPGNTEAFF,-,TRBJ1-1,-,TRBV5-1
TGTGCCAGCTCACCACCGCCAGCGGGAGTACTCCACAATGAGCAGTTCTTC,CASSPPPAGVLHNEQFF,TRBD2,TRBJ2-1,-,TRBV18
TGTGCCAGCAGCCTAGGGGAAAGCTCCTACAATGAGCAGTTCTTC,CASSLGESSYNEQFF,-,TRBJ2-1,once,TRBV4-2
TGTGCCAGCAACCAGGGGAGAGGCTACGAGCAGTACTTC,CASNQGRGYEQYF,-,TRBJ2-7,medium-sized,TRBV7-9
TGCGCCAGCAGCTTCGAGCAGGGGGCGAGAATTAACTATGGCTACACCTTC,CASSFEQGARINYGYTF,TRBD1,TRBJ1-2,once,TRBV5-1
TGCGCCAGCAGCCAAGATAGGAGCAGTAACTATGGCTACACCTTC,CASSQDRSSNYGYTF,-,TRBJ1-2,-,TRBV4-3
TGTGCCAGCAGTTACTCGGTGCGGGGCGAGCAGTACTTC,CASSYSVRGEQYF,-,TRBJ2-7,few,TRBV6-5
TGCGCCAGCAGCCAAGCCGTAGGGGTTTTAGAGACCCAGTACTTC,CASSQAVGVLETQYF,-,TRBJ2-5,-,TRBV4-1
TGTGCCAGCAGCCGGTGGGCGGGGGGCCTTCCCTTTAGCACAGATACGCAGTATTTT,CASSRWAGGLPFSTDTQYF,TRBD2,TRBJ2-3,-,TRBV14
TGTGCCAGCAGCTTAGATGTACAGGGGGTTAGCAATCAGCCCCAGCATTTT,CASSLDVQGVSNQPQHF,TRBD1,TRBJ1-5,-,TRBV11-3
TGTGCCTGGGATTCAGGGTACACTGAAGCTTTCTTT,CAWDSGYTEAFF,-,TRBJ1-1,-,TRBV30
TGTGCAAGTCGCTTAGCGCGTGACAGGGACCTGCGGGGTAAAGAGACCCAGTACTTC,CASRLARDRDLRGKETQYF,-,TRBJ2-5,-,TRBV12-2
TGTGCCAGCAGTACGGCCAGGCGATCCTACGAGCAGTACTTC,CASSTARRSYEQYF,-,TRBJ2-7,medium-sized,TRBV28
TGCAGTGCTAGAGTCGGTAACACCATATATTTT,CSARVGNTIYF,-,TRBJ1-3,-,TRBV20-1
TGCGCCAGCAGCCCGTGGGGGACAAATCCTTACTATGGCTACACCTTC,CASSPWGTNPYYGYTF,-,TRBJ1-2,-,TRBV5-1
TGTGCCTTCCGGACAGGGATCACCGGGGAGCTGTTTTTT,CAFRTGITGELFF,TRBD1,TRBJ2-2,-,TRBV6-6
TGCGCCAGCAGCCACCCCGACGGTCCCCAGGTCTCTGGGGCCAACGTCCTGACTTTC,CASSHPDGPQVSGANVLTF,-,TRBJ2-6,-,TRBV4-1
TGTGCCACCAGCAGAGATCCGGAGGAAAAACTGTTTTTT,CATSRDPEEKLFF,-,TRBJ1-4,-,TRBV15
TGTGCCAGCAGCCAAGTGACGGGAGCTTCCTACGAGCAGTACTTC,CASSQVTGASYEQYF,-,TRBJ2-7,-,TRBV4-2
TGCGCCAGCAGCCAAGAAAGGGGGAGTGGGTACGAGCAGTACTTC,CASSQERGSGYEQYF,-,TRBJ2-7,-,TRBV4-1
TGTGCCAGCAGCCGAGGGGCAGGGGGCGGCTCAAACACCGGGGAGCTGTTTTTT,CASSRGAGGGSNTGELFF,TRBD1,TRBJ2-2,-,TRBV4-2
TGTGCCAGCAGTTTATCGAGCCTAGCGGGGGGCAAAGAGACCCAGTACTTC,CASSLSSLAGGKETQYF,TRBD2,TRBJ2-5,few,TRBV27
TGCAGCGTTCAGGGGATAGCGGGAGGGACCGGGGAGCTGTTTTTT,CSVQGIAGGTGELFF,TRBD2,TRBJ2-2,-,TRBV29-1
TGTGCCACTAGCCGGCTAGCGGGAGTAGACGGGGAGCTGTTTTTT,CATSRLAGVDGELFF,TRBD2,TRBJ2-2,-,TRBV19
TGCGCCAGCAGCCAAGGGACGGCGGGTATCTACAATGAGCAGTTCTTC,CASSQGTAGIYNEQFF,-,TRBJ2-1,-,TRBV4-3
TGTGCCAGTAGTATCCTACAGGGAGGGGAGCAGTACTTC,CASSILQGGEQYF,-,TRBJ2-7,-,TRBV19
TGTGCCAGCAGCGTATGGGGTAGCGGGGGGGCCCGTGAGCAGTTCTTC,CASSVWGSGGAREQFF,TRBD2,TRBJ2-1,-,TRBV9
TGTGCCAGCAGTGTTATAGCGGGGGGGGCAGAGACCCAGTACTTC,CASSVIAGGAETQYF,TRBD2,TRBJ2-5,few,TRBV6-1
TGCGCCAGCAGCCAAGATCGCCAGGGGGATGAAAAACTGTTTTTT,CASSQDRQGDEKLFF,TRBD1,TRBJ1-4,-,TRBV4-3